The 3 T cell receptor beta chains below come from one sample, sequenced in a study of shared clonotypes between healthy human individuals. The data were produced by immunoSEQ multiplex PCR, yet TCRdb's version contains in-frame clones alone and is incomplete. The sample shows roughly 600,000 clones, roughly 98% of them seen only once. CD45RO negativity and positive selection for CCR7 defined naive CD8 cells, a population that excluded terminally differentiated effector memory CD45RA+ cells. The source material was naive CD8+ T cells sorted from blood. The receptors originated from a man aged 25 to 40 in good health.

This clone was detected once. CDR3 in DNA: TGTGCCAGCCATAAACCCCAGGGATCCTACGAGCAGTACTTC. Its translation is CASHKPQGSYEQYF. The chain carries TRBV28 and TRBJ2-7, with D possibly TRBD1 on 5 matching bases. CDR1 and CDR2 (germline): MDHEN, SYDVKM. V lost 8 bases and J 1 base, leaving 15 bases between the germline ends. This CDR3 has 14 residues.

On this clone itself: Other nucleotide sequences from this sample produce the same CDR3. The V gene is TRBV11-2, the J gene TRBJ2-1; the match to TRBD2 covers 8 bases. Germline lookup yields CDR1 SGHAT and CDR2 FQNNGV. CDR3 size: 16 residues. V gave up 1 base and J gave up 6 bases; unmatched junction bases: 8. CDR3 protein: CASSLVAGGLGNEQFF. As DNA, the CDR3 is TGTGCCAGCAGCTTAGTTGCTGGGGGACTAGGCAATGAGCAGTTCTTC.

This chain uses TRBV6-1 with TRBJ2-7; D is tentatively TRBD1 or TRBD2 (6 bases each). Germline CDR1 is MNHNS and CDR2 is SASEGT. The CDR3 is 15 amino acids. The V end lost 7 bases, the J end lost 1 base, and 17 bases lay between the germline ends. The CDR3 loop reads CASKGGPFSSYEQYF. In DNA form, the CDR3 reads TGTGCCAGCAAAGGGGGGCCTTTCTCATCCTACGAGCAGTACTTC.